Shown below are 30 T cell receptor beta chains from a single sample sequenced in a study of OX40 agonist ivuxolimab in advanced cancers. Here immunoSEQ multiplex PCR was the method, and the copy in TCRdb shows in-frame clones only, minus some. Of about 69,000 clones listed, roughly 89% are singletons. The specimen comprised CD4+ or CD8+ T cells sorted from blood, sampled in a trial of the OX40 agonist ivuxolimab. Every receptor here comes from an adult with an advanced solid tumor such as melanoma, head and neck, liver or kidney cancer.

V is TRBV7-3 and J is TRBJ2-2, with D maybe TRBD1 (6 bases). V lost 5 bases and J 7 bases, leaving 14 bases between the germline ends. The length of the CDR3 is 14 residues. CDR1 and CDR2 from the germline V gene are SGHTA and FQGTGA. This CDR3 is CASSQNRDSGELFF. The CDR3 nucleotides are TGTGCCAGCAGCCAAAACAGGGATAGCGGGGAGCTGTTTTTT. The variable domain in full, with the rest retrieved from reference TRBV7-3 and TRBJ2-2, is GAGVSQTPSNKVTEKGKYVELRCDPISGHTALYWYRQSLGQGPEFLIYFQGTGAADDSGLPNDRFFAVRPEGSVSTLKIQRTERGDSAVYLCASSQNRDSGELFFGEGSRLTVL.

This clone was counted a single time. The chain links TRBV7-2 to TRBJ1-3; weak D call: TRBD1 (5 bases). The CDR3 length is 15 residues. The ends were cut back, 5 bases at V and 0 bases at J, with 11 bases in the middle. CDR1 and CDR2 (germline): SGHTA, FQGNSA. The CDR3 region has the DNA TGTGCCAGCAGCCCGAGAAGGGGCTCTGGAAACACCATATATTTT. This encodes CASSPRRGSGNTIYF. The full variable domain, with the rest looked up from reference TRBV7-2 and TRBJ1-3, is GAGVSQSPSNKVTEKGKDVELRCDPISGHTALYWYRQSLGQGLEFLIYFQGNSAPDKSGLPSDRFSAERTGGSVSTLTIQRTQQEDSAVYLCASSPRRGSGNTIYFGEGSWLTVV.

The genes are TRBV9 and TRBJ2-3, with 9 positions matching TRBD2. Per the germline V gene, CDR1 is SGDLS and CDR2 is YYNGEE. The trim removed 0 bases at V and 3 bases at J, leaving 5 bases unmatched. This CDR3 is 16 amino acids long. For the CDR3, the DNA is TGTGCCAGCAGCGTAGGTATTAGCGGGAGTACAGATACGCAGTATTTT. This gives the protein CASSVGISGSTDTQYF.

This chain links TRBV4-3 with TRBJ1-5; weak D call: TRBD1 (5 bases). Germline V lookup: CDR1 LGHNA, CDR2 YSLEER. Trimming removed 1 base from V and 7 bases from J, with 14 bases in between. The CDR3 is 15 residues long. The CDR3 reads CASSQARTGRQPQHF. For the CDR3, the DNA is TGCGCCAGCAGCCAAGCTCGGACGGGGCGCCAGCCCCAGCATTTT.

The chain combines TRBV6-1 with TRBJ1-5; D unresolved. The CDR3 has 12 residues. Deletions cut 8 bases from V and 0 bases from J, with 5 bases between. Per the germline V gene, CDR1 is MNHNS and CDR2 is SASEGT. The CDR3 spells CASQYSNQPQHF. DNA for the CDR3: TGTGCCAGCCAATATAGCAATCAGCCCCAGCATTTT.

J is TRBJ2-1 and V is TRBV28; possibly TRBD1 or TRBD2 for D (5 bases each). The germline V gene encodes CDR1 MDHEN and CDR2 SYDVKM. The V end was cut by 7 bases, the J end by 3 bases, with 13 bases between. CDR3 size: 14 residues. The CDR3 loop reads CASTPRDLYNEQFF. The CDR3 DNA sequence: TGTGCCAGCACCCCGAGGGACCTCTACAATGAGCAGTTCTTC.

Note on this clone: Other DNA sequences in the sample encode the same CDR3. V and J are TRBV20-1 and TRBJ1-4; unclear D gene. V dropped 6 bases and J dropped 7 bases, with 9 bases sitting between them. Germline CDR1 reads DFQATT; CDR2 reads SNEGSKA (reference sequence). The CDR3 runs to 11 residues. CDR3 amino acids: CSANFGEKLFF. The DNA for the CDR3 is TGCAGTGCCAATTTTGGTGAAAAACTGTTTTTT.

The J gene is TRBJ2-3, the V gene TRBV28; TRBD2 is a possible D gene (5 bases). Germline values: CDR1 MDHEN, CDR2 SYDVKM. This CDR3 has 14 residues. V dropped 7 bases and J dropped 4 bases, with 15 bases sitting between them. CDR3 sequence reads: CASIPILAPDTQYF. The CDR3 coding sequence is TGTGCCAGCATCCCCATCTTAGCGCCAGATACGCAGTATTTT.

The chain joins TRBV5-1 to TRBJ1-3, with a possible D match to TRBD1 (6 bases). This CDR3 has 16 amino acids. Trimming took 4 bases from V and 0 from J, leaving 14 bases between them. Germline V gene lookup returns CDR1 SGHRS and CDR2 YFSETQ. The CDR3 loop is CASSHRQVNSGNTIYF. CDR3 sequence (DNA): TGCGCCAGCAGCCACAGACAGGTTAACTCTGGAAACACCATATATTTT.

The rearrangement joins TRBV7-2 to TRBJ1-3, with a weak D call TRBD1 (6 bases). This CDR3 is built from 14 residues. Germline V lookup: CDR1 SGHTA, CDR2 FQGNSA. The V gene lost 6 bases and the J gene lost 0 bases, with 9 bases spanning the gap. CDR3 loop: CASRSDSSGNTIYF. CDR3 nucleotide sequence: TGTGCCAGCAGATCGGACAGCTCTGGAAACACCATATATTTT.

The rearrangement joins TRBV27 to TRBJ1-4; D call uncertain. Germline V gives CDR1 MNHEY, CDR2 SMNVEV (reference sequence). The V gene lost 3 bases and the J gene lost 0 bases, with 14 bases spanning the gap. CDR3 length equals 17 residues. For the CDR3, the DNA is TGTGCCAGCAGTTTCCGTGGCCGGTGGGCAACTAATGAAAAACTGTTTTTT. Encoded protein: CASSFRGRWATNEKLFF. The complete variable domain, with remaining parts taken from reference TRBV27 and TRBJ1-4, reads EAQVTQNPRYLITVTGKKLTVTCSQNMNHEYMSWYRQDPGLGLRQIYYSMNVEVTDKGDVPEGYKVSRKEKRNFPLILESPSPNQTSLYFCASSFRGRWATNEKLFFGSGTQLSVL.

The rearrangement uses TRBV5-1 and TRBJ2-1, with D possibly TRBD1 on 6 matching bases. The CDR3 consists of 13 residues. V was trimmed by 0 bases and J by 9 bases, leaving 10 bases between them. Germline CDR1 SGHRS, CDR2 YFSETQ. The DNA for the CDR3 is TGCGCCAGCAGCTTGGTGGGGGACATTGAGCAGTTCTTC. It translates to CASSLVGDIEQFF. The full variable domain, its missing parts supplied by reference TRBV5-1 and TRBJ2-1, is KAGVTQTPRYLIKTRGQQVTLSCSPISGHRSVSWYQQTPGQGLQFLFEYFSETQRNKGNFPGRFSGRQFSNSRSEMNVSTLELGDSALYLCASSLVGDIEQFFGPGTRLTVL.

The chain is built from TRBV5-1 and TRBJ2-1, with D tentatively TRBD2 (6 bases). In germline, CDR1 is SGHRS, CDR2 YFSETQ. CDR3 size: 15 residues. The V gene lost 3 bases and the J gene lost 0 bases, with 10 bases spanning the gap. The CDR3 coding sequence is TGCGCCAGCAGCTCCTTCGGGAGCTCCTACAATGAGCAGTTCTTC. Translated, it gives CASSSFGSSYNEQFF.

The gene calls are TRBV27 and TRBJ1-5, with TRBD1 matching 7 bases. The germline V gene has CDR1 MNHEY and CDR2 SMNVEV (reference sequence). V was pared by 5 bases and J by 0 bases, with 4 bases of the junction left unmatched. The CDR3 covers 15 residues. CDR3: CASSPGQASNQPQHF. The CDR3, as DNA: TGTGCCAGCAGTCCCGGACAGGCTAGCAATCAGCCCCAGCATTTT.

V usage is TRBV5-1 and J usage is TRBJ2-5; D may be TRBD2 (6 bases). The CDR3 loop spans 14 amino acids. The V and J ends lost 7 bases and 5 bases respectively, with 18 bases between them. Germline V gives CDR1 SGHRS, CDR2 YFSETQ. CDR3 residues: CASSGGERRETQYF. For the CDR3, the DNA is TGCGCCAGCTCCGGAGGGGAGCGCCGGGAGACCCAGTACTTC.

V usage is TRBV7-9 and J usage is TRBJ2-7; 7 bases are shared with TRBD2. This CDR3 spans 14 amino acids. V lost 6 bases to trimming and J lost 2 bases; unmatched junction nucleotides: 7. From germline, CDR1 is SEHNR and CDR2 FQNEAQ (reference sequence). CDR3 sequence: CASSIGGSPYEQYF. CDR3 DNA: TGTGCCAGCAGTATAGGCGGGAGCCCCTACGAGCAGTACTTC.

The chain couples TRBV7-3 to TRBJ2-2, with TRBD2 matching 7 bases. The CDR3 extends over 15 amino acids. V gave up 7 bases and J gave up 0 bases; unmatched junction bases: 5. Germline values: CDR1 SGHTA, CDR2 FQGTGA. CDR3 coding DNA: TGTGCCAGCACTAGCGGTAATACGAACACCGGGGAGCTGTTTTTT. Protein: CASTSGNTNTGELFF.

V usage is TRBV20-1 and J usage is TRBJ2-3; no firm D call. Germline assignment: CDR1 DFQATT and CDR2 SNEGSKA (reference sequence). This CDR3 has 11 residues. Trimming cost V 7 bases and J 2 bases, with 7 bases left between them. The DNA for the CDR3 is TGCAGTGTTGTTCTCACAGATACGCAGTATTTT. Its protein is CSVVLTDTQYF.

The chain is built from TRBV4-2 and TRBJ2-7; 9 nucleotides align to TRBD1. The CDR3 runs 14 residues. J lost 4 bases, V lost 4 bases, and 5 bases had no gene match. Germline CDR1 is LGHNA and CDR2 is YNFKEQ. CDR3 loop: CASSRGDREYEQYF. The CDR3 nucleotides are TGTGCCAGCAGCCGCGGGGACAGGGAATACGAGCAGTACTTC.

The gene calls are TRBV29-1 and TRBJ1-2; no firm D call. V lost 0 bases, J lost 6 bases, and 14 bases lay in between. This CDR3 region has 14 residues. Germline V gene lookup returns CDR1 SQVTM and CDR2 ANQGSEA. CDR3 in DNA: TGCAGCGTTGAAGATCAAAGATGGGTCAATGGCTACACCTTC. It translates to CSVEDQRWVNGYTF. Looking up the rest from reference TRBV29-1 and TRBJ1-2 gives the full variable domain: SAVISQKPSRDICQRGTSLTIQCQVDSQVTMMFWYRQQPGQSLTLIATANQGSEATYESGFVIDKFPISRPNLTFSTLTVSNMSPEDSSIYLCSVEDQRWVNGYTFGSGTRLTVV.

V is TRBV6-7 and J is TRBJ2-1, with TRBD1 as a possible D gene (6 bases). TRBV6-7 is annotated as an ORF whose role is uncertain. This CDR3 has 17 amino acids. V gave up 4 bases and J gave up 0 bases, with 16 bases separating them. The CDR3 protein is CASSCGQPEDSYNEQFF. The CDR3 DNA reads TGTGCCAGCAGTTGCGGACAGCCCGAGGACTCCTACAATGAGCAGTTCTTC.

V and J are TRBV5-1 and TRBJ1-5; D possibly corresponds to TRBD1 (5 bases). V gave up 0 bases and J gave up 9 bases, with 22 bases separating them. Germline values: CDR1 SGHRS, CDR2 YFSETQ. This CDR3 is 17 amino acids long. This CDR3 reads CASSLDSASSGGGPQHF. CDR3 coding DNA: TGCGCCAGCAGCTTGGACTCTGCATCAAGTGGCGGGGGGCCCCAGCATTTT. The whole variable domain, remainder taken from reference TRBV5-1 and TRBJ1-5, is KAGVTQTPRYLIKTRGQQVTLSCSPISGHRSVSWYQQTPGQGLQFLFEYFSETQRNKGNFPGRFSGRQFSNSRSEMNVSTLELGDSALYLCASSLDSASSGGGPQHFGDGTRLSIL.

The genes are TRBV29-1 and TRBJ2-5; D is unclear. The length of the CDR3 is 12 residues. Germline loops: CDR1 SQVTM, CDR2 ANQGSEA. With 4 bases removed from V and 1 base from J, the gap between germline ends came to 7 bases. The CDR3 spells CSVGWGQETQYF. The CDR3 coding sequence is TGCAGCGTTGGATGGGGCCAAGAGACCCAGTACTTC. Supplemented by reference TRBV29-1 and TRBJ2-5, the full variable domain reads SAVISQKPSRDICQRGTSLTIQCQVDSQVTMMFWYRQQPGQSLTLIATANQGSEATYESGFVIDKFPISRPNLTFSTLTVSNMSPEDSSIYLCSVGWGQETQYFGPGTRLLVL.

This clone has just a few counts. The chain links TRBV6-4 to TRBJ1-5; D call uncertain. V lost 4 bases and J lost 7, with 11 bases in between. CDR3 length: 13 amino acids. Germline CDR1 and CDR2: MRHNA and SNTAGT. Written as DNA, the CDR3 is TGTGCCAGCAGTGGCACGGAAGGCCAGCCCCAGCATTTT. Translating gives CASSGTEGQPQHF.

This clone came up once. The CDR3 sequence is CASSLAGGYNEQFF. CDR3 nucleotides: TGTGCCAGCAGCTTAGCGGGTGGGTACAATGAGCAGTTCTTC. The rearrangement uses TRBV7-9 and TRBJ2-1; D is unresolved. Germline CDR1 reads SEHNR; CDR2 reads FQNEAQ (reference sequence). Deletions cut 0 bases from V and 4 bases from J, with 7 bases between. The CDR3 contains 14 residues.

The rearrangement joins TRBV7-2 to TRBJ2-3; 12 bases agree with TRBD2. This CDR3 has 16 amino acids. Germline V gene data show CDR1 as SGHTA and CDR2 as FQGNSA. J gave up 6 bases and V 3 bases, and 7 bases lay outside the gene matches. The CDR3 protein is CASSFGLAGGYDTQYF. The CDR3 region has the DNA TGTGCCAGCAGCTTCGGGCTAGCGGGAGGGTATGATACGCAGTATTTT.

CDR3 sequence: CASSSPAGRLGEQFF. The DNA for the CDR3 is TGTGCCAGCAGTTCGCCTGCGGGGAGACTTGGTGAGCAGTTCTTC. J is TRBJ2-1 and V is TRBV6-5; tentatively, D is TRBD2 (6 bases). This CDR3 has 15 amino acids. V was pared by 4 bases and J by 9 bases, with 19 bases between. Germline lookup yields CDR1 MNHEY and CDR2 SVGAGI.

This clone has just one count. The V call is TRBV2, the J call TRBJ2-7; the D is unclear. Germline CDR1 reads SNHLY; CDR2 reads FYNNEI. The CDR3 sequence is 12 residues long. Trimming took off 4 bases at V and 0 bases at J, with 4 bases between the two ends. For the CDR3, the DNA is TGTGCCAGCAGTGGATCCTCCTACGAGCAGTACTTC. This encodes CASSGSSYEQYF.

The chain joins TRBV5-5 to TRBJ2-5; D is uncertain. The CDR3 is 13 residues long. Per the germline V gene, CDR1 is SGHKS and CDR2 is YYEKEE (reference sequence). Trimming removed 1 base at V and 1 base at J, with 5 bases between. The CDR3 DNA reads TGTGCCAGCAGCTTGATTGCCCAAGAGACCCAGTACTTC. Translation gives CASSLIAQETQYF.

The chain joins TRBV7-3 to TRBJ2-2; D is possibly TRBD2 (5 bases). Germline V lookup: CDR1 SGHTA, CDR2 FQGTGA. Between the trimmed V and J ends, which lost 2 bases and 1 base, there was a span of 8 bases. The CDR3 spans 15 residues. CDR3 sequence reads: CASSLAGKNTGELFF. CDR3 in DNA: TGTGCCAGCAGCTTAGCGGGCAAGAACACCGGGGAGCTGTTTTTT.